This is a list of T cell receptor beta chains from one sample in a study of blood T cell repertoires in COVID-19. Some clones are missing from TCRdb's copy, which holds only in-frame ones; the method was immunoSEQ multiplex PCR. The table lists around 200,000 clones, around 81% of them singletons. Sequenced: peripheral blood. All receptors derive from a man in his forties or fifties with active or convalescent COVID-19. Each CDR3 is given with its conserved first and last residue. A D gene is named only where the DNA matches it firmly. Size values are once, few and many counts, or a class for expanded clones, and some rows have none.

13	TRBJ2-7	TRBV5-4	NA	NA	CASSLGPAEEQYF	TGTGCCAGCAGCTTGGGCCCCGCCGAGGAGCAGTACTTC
11	TRBJ1-1	TRBV3-1/TRBV3-2	NA	NA	CASSRSTEAFF	TGTGCCAGCAGCCGGAGCACTGAAGCTTTCTTT
16	TRBJ1-1	TRBV4-1	NA	NA	CASSQTTGRGESEAFF	TGCGCCAGCAGCCAGACTACGGGCCGTGGAGAGAGTGAAGCTTTCTTT
15	TRBJ2-2	TRBV7-2	NA	NA	CASSLEPRITGELFF	TGTGCCAGCAGCTTAGAACCGAGGATCACCGGGGAGCTGTTTTTT
15	TRBJ1-2	TRBV18	NA	TRBD1	CASSPEQGTSYGYTF	TGTGCCAGCTCACCTGAACAGGGGACTTCCTATGGCTACACCTTC
14	TRBJ1-5	TRBV14	NA	NA	CASSQVQGGQPQHF	TGTGCCAGCAGCCAAGTACAGGGAGGGCAGCCCCAGCATTTT
19	TRBJ2-1	TRBV28	once	NA	CASEGPGPFQASSYNEQFF	TGTGCCAGCGAGGGCCCCGGACCTTTCCAAGCGAGCTCCTACAATGAGCAGTTCTTC
16	TRBJ1-6	TRBV4-1	NA	NA	CASSPAGGVGNSPLHF	TGCGCCAGCAGCCCTGCGGGAGGGGTTGGGAATTCACCCCTCCACTTT
12	TRBJ2-5	TRBV6-5	NA	NA	CASSRGQETQYF	TGTGCCAGCTCCCGCGGACAGGAGACCCAGTACTTC
14	TRBJ2-1	TRBV19	NA	TRBD2	CASSITGGPNEQFF	TGTGCCAGTAGTATCACGGGGGGGCCAAATGAGCAGTTCTTC
16	TRBJ2-1	TRBV11-2	NA	TRBD1	CASSLVWDRTYNEQFF	TGTGCCAGCAGCTTAGTATGGGACAGGACCTACAATGAGCAGTTCTTC
14	TRBJ2-7	TRBV6-1	NA	TRBD1	CASSESTGRYEQYF	TGTGCCAGCAGTGAATCGACAGGGAGATACGAGCAGTACTTC
16	TRBJ2-1	TRBV6-5	NA	NA	CASSYSEALHTDEQFF	TGTGCCAGCAGTTACTCAGAGGCTTTACACACTGATGAGCAGTTCTTC
12	TRBJ2-7	TRBV28	NA	NA	CASSRLPEGQYF	TGTGCCAGCAGCCGCCTCCCGGAGGGGCAGTACTTC
14	TRBJ1-1	TRBV2	NA	NA	CASTQQIPNTEAFF	TGTGCCAGCACCCAACAGATCCCAAACACTGAAGCTTTCTTT
13	TRBJ1-2	TRBV7-9	once	NA	CASSPGRGYGYTF	TGTGCCAGCAGCCCCGGCAGGGGCTATGGCTACACCTTC
16	TRBJ2-6	TRBV19	once	TRBD1	CASSGGTGLWANVLTF	TGTGCCAGTAGTGGAGGGACAGGCCTCTGGGCCAACGTCCTGACTTTC
14	TRBJ1-2	TRBV4-1	NA	NA	CASSQDEQTYGYTF	TGCGCCAGCAGCCAAGATGAACAGACATATGGCTACACCTTC
14	TRBJ1-1	TRBV2	few	TRBD1	CASSEARGDSEAFF	TGTGCCAGCAGTGAAGCCAGGGGGGATTCTGAAGCTTTCTTT
17	TRBJ2-2	TRBV5-4	NA	NA	CASRSQGPGGRTGELFF	TGTGCCAGCAGATCTCAGGGGCCGGGGGGCCGGACCGGGGAGCTGTTTTTT
15	TRBJ2-7	TRBV5-1	NA	TRBD2	CASSSTSGGYHEQYF	TGCGCCAGCAGCTCGACTAGCGGGGGGTACCACGAGCAGTACTTC
10	TRBJ2-1	TRBV20-1	NA	NA	CSAGRLEQFF	TGCAGTGCTGGTCGACTCGAGCAGTTCTTC
20	TRBJ2-5	TRBV15	NA	TRBD2	CATSKKRSGRASGGPETQYF	TGTGCCACCAGCAAGAAGAGGAGTGGTCGGGCTAGCGGGGGGCCGGAGACCCAGTACTTC
12	TRBJ2-7	TRBV30	once	NA	CAWSVGGYEQYF	TGTGCCTGGAGTGTTGGAGGCTACGAGCAGTACTTC
15	TRBJ1-6	TRBV7-2	NA	TRBD1	CASSSGTGYNSPLHF	TGTGCCAGCAGCTCTGGGACAGGGTATAATTCACCCCTCCACTTT
14	TRBJ1-1	TRBV7-3	NA	NA	CASSSGTAGGEAFF	TGTGCCAGCAGCTCCGGGACCGCCGGGGGGGAAGCTTTCTTT
14	TRBJ2-7	TRBV5-5	once	NA	CASSLASTTYEQYF	TGTGCCAGCAGCTTGGCCAGTACCACCTACGAGCAGTACTTC